This TCR beta chain stems from a study of regulatory T cells in long-lasting Graves disease. This CDR3 spans 14 amino acids. Germline assignment: CDR1 SGHTA and CDR2 FQGNSA. V lost 5 bases to trimming and J lost 8 bases, with 18 bases between them. Documented time point: newly diagnosed GD, antithyroid drugs for less than 3 months. Scientists built the TCR library using RNA that was extracted from PBMCs. In building TCR beta libraries, iRepertoire HTBI primers were used together with Arm-PCR of CDR3 regions. TCRdb redid the calling of the multiplex PCR reads with MiXCR, one entry per CDR3 protein. Among more than 400,000 distinct CDR3 sequences listed, 15% to 20% were seen once. General study points: Persistent disease preferred TRBV28, TRBJ1-2 and TRBJ2-5; new disease, TRBV20-1 and TRBJ2-1.

Details on this clonotype: The antigen is unknown.

These data are also associated with another study on T cells in Graves' hyperthyroidism and ophthalmopathy. From that study: Uncontrolled infections, other autoimmune diseases, pregnancy or lactation led to exclusion of patients. Thyroid ultrasound and orbital computed tomography, with clinical symptoms and serum thyroxine and TRAb, informed diagnoses. Among thyroid clonotypes expanded above 0.001, most also appeared in blood.

The chain uses TRBV7-2 and TRBJ1-2, with D possibly matching TRBD1 (5 bases). This receptor was taken from a man aged 40-49 years with Graves disease. Sequencing used peripheral blood mononuclear cells (PBMCs), obtained at new diagnosis, from a patient treated with antithyroid drugs. In nucleotides, the CDR3 is TGTGCCAGCAGCCCAACCGCGGGGCGCCGGGGCTACACCTTC. This translates into CASSPTAGRRGYTF. The full variable domain, completed using reference TRBV7-2 and TRBJ1-2, is GAGVSQSPSNKVTEKGKDVELRCDPISGHTALYWYRQSLGQGLEFLIYFQGNSAPDKSGLPSDRFSAERTGGSVSTLTIQRTQQEDSAVYLCASSPTAGRRGYTFGSGTRLTVV.